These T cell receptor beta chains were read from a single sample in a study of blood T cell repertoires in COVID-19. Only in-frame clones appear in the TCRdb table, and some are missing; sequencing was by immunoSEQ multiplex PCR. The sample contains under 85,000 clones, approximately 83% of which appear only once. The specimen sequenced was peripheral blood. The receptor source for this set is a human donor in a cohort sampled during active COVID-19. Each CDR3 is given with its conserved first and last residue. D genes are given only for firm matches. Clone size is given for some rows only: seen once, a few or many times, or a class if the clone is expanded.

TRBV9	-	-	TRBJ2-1	CASSVLGHSGNEQFF	TGTGCCAGCAGCGTATTGGGACATTCGGGCAATGAGCAGTTCTTC
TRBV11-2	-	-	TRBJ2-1	CASSFGRTDPSYNEQFF	TGTGCCAGCAGCTTCGGCAGGACAGACCCCTCCTACAATGAGCAGTTCTTC
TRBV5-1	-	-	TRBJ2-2	CASTAAARGTGELFF	TGCGCCAGCACAGCGGCGGCCCGGGGGACCGGGGAGCTGTTTTTT
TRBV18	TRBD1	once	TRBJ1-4	CASSISGTGQEKLFF	TGTGCCAGCTCCATCAGCGGGACAGGGCAAGAAAAACTGTTTTTT
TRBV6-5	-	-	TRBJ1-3	CASSNADISGNTIYF	TGTGCCAGCAGTAATGCGGACATCTCTGGAAACACCATATATTTT
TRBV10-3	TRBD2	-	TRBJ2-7	CAISESETSGGAGLFEQYF	TGTGCCATCAGTGAGTCGGAGACTAGCGGGGGGGCAGGGTTGTTCGAGCAGTACTTC
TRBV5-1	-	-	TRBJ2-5	CASSETSTGARGRTQYF	TGCGCCAGCAGCGAGACGTCGACAGGGGCGCGGGGGAGGACCCAGTACTTC
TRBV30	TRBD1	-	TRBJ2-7	CAWSAGTGTYEQYF	TGTGCCTGGAGTGCCGGGACAGGCACCTACGAGCAGTACTTC
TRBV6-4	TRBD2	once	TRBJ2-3	CASSDPTRSTSLCTDTQYF	TGTGCCAGCAGTGACCCGACCCGATCGACTAGCCTTTGCACAGATACGCAGTATTTT
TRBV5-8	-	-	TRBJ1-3	CASSLPGYWENTIYF	TGTGCCAGCAGCTTACCAGGGTATTGGGAAAACACCATATATTTT
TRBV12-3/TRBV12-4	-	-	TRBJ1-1	CASSPYTEAFF	TGTGCCAGCAGTCCATACACTGAAGCTTTCTTT
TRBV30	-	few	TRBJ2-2	CAWGLGQGRGGELFF	TGTGCCTGGGGCCTCGGGCAGGGGAGGGGCGGGGAGCTGTTTTTT
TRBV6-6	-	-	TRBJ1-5	CASRSSTENQPQHF	TGTGCCAGCAGGAGTTCGACAGAAAATCAGCCCCAGCATTTT
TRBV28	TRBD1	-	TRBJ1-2	CASSSQGNYGYTF	TGTGCCAGCAGTTCACAGGGGAACTATGGCTACACCTTC
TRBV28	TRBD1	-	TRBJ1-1	CASTSDRATTEAFF	TGTGCCAGCACCAGCGACAGGGCCACGACTGAAGCTTTCTTT
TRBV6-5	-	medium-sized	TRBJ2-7	CASSYGAAYEQYF	TGTGCCAGCAGTTACGGTGCAGCCTACGAGCAGTACTTC
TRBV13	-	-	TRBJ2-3	CASSSTRKGDHTQYF	TGTGCCAGCAGCTCTACCCGGAAGGGGGACCATACGCAGTATTTT
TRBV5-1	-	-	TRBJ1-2	CASSFSTSSDGYTF	TGCGCCAGCAGCTTCAGTACCAGTTCCGATGGCTACACCTTC
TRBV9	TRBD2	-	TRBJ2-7	CASSVDWGGEQYF	TGTGCCAGCAGCGTAGATTGGGGAGGGGAGCAGTACTTC
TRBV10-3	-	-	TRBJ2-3	CAISAGTDTQYF	TGTGCCATCAGTGCCGGCACAGATACGCAGTATTTT
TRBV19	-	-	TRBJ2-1	CASSIRYNEQFF	TGTGCCAGTAGTATACGCTACAATGAGCAGTTCTTC
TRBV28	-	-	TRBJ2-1	CASSTGSYNEQFF	TGTGCCAGCAGTACGGGTTCCTACAATGAGCAGTTCTTC
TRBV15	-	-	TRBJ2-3	CATNTGPDTQYF	TGTGCCACCAACACAGGGCCAGATACGCAGTATTTT
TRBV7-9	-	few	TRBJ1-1	CASSSQVDTEAFF	TGTGCCAGCAGCTCACAGGTTGACACTGAAGCTTTCTTT
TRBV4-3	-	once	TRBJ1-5	CASSQDRANQPQHF	TGCGCCAGCAGCCAAGACAGGGCCAATCAGCCCCAGCATTTT
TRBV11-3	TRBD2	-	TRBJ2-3	CASSPSGGVTDTQYF	TGTGCCAGCAGCCCGAGCGGGGGGGTCACAGATACGCAGTATTTT
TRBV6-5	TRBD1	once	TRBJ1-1	CASSPRTGLTEAFF	TGTGCCAGCAGTCCCCGGACAGGGTTAACTGAAGCTTTCTTT
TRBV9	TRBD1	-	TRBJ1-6	CASGQGEPPLHF	TGTGCCAGCGGACAGGGCGAGCCACCCCTCCACTTT
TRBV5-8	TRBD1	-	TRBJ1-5	CASSSGTDSGSNQPQHF	TGTGCCAGCAGCTCCGGGACAGATAGTGGGAGCAATCAGCCCCAGCATTTT
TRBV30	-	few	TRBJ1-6	CAWMSGGISPLHF	TGTGCCTGGATGTCAGGAGGGATCTCACCCCTCCACTTT
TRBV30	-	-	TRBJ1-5	CAWSVDRWYSNQPQHF	TGTGCCTGGAGTGTTGACAGATGGTATAGCAATCAGCCCCAGCATTTT
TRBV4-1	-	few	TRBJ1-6	CASSPLAYNSPLHF	TGCGCCAGCAGCCCCCTCGCCTATAATTCACCCCTCCACTTT
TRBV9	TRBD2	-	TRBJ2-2	CASSVISGATNTGELFF	TGTGCCAGCAGCGTTATTAGCGGGGCGACGAACACCGGGGAGCTGTTTTTT
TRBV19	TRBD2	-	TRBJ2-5	CASSAAWLAGGLNQETQYF	TGTGCCAGTAGTGCCGCGTGGCTAGCGGGGGGGCTTAACCAAGAGACCCAGTACTTC
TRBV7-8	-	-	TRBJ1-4	CASSDDSSGKLFF	TGTGCCAGCAGCGACGACAGCAGTGGAAAACTGTTTTTT
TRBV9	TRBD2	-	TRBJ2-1	CASSVTAGGPQRSSYNEQFF	TGTGCCAGCAGCGTTACAGCGGGGGGGCCACAAAGAAGCTCCTACAATGAGCAGTTCTTC
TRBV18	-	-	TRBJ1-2	CASSPYRDSVAQYGYTF	TGTGCCAGCTCGCCCTACCGGGACTCCGTGGCTCAATATGGCTACACCTTC
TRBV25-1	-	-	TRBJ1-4	CASSGGFDPNEKLFF	TGTGCCAGCAGTGGCGGGTTCGATCCTAATGAAAAACTGTTTTTT